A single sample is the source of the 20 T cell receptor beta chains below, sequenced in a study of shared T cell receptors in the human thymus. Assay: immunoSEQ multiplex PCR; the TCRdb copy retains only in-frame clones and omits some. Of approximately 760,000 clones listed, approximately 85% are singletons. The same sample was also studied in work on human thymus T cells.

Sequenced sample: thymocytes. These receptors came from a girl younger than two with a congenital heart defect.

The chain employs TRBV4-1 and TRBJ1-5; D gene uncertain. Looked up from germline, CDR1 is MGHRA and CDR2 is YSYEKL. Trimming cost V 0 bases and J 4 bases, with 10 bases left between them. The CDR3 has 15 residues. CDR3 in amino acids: CASSQEGRQNQPQHF. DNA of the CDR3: TGCGCCAGCAGCCAAGAGGGCAGACAAAATCAGCCCCAGCATTTT.

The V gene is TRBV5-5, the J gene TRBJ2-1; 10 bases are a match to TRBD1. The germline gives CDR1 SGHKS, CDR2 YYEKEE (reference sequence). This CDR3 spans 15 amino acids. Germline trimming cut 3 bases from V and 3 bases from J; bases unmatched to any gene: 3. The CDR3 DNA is TGTGCCAGCAGCTATCGGACAGGGGGCTACAATGAGCAGTTCTTC. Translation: CASSYRTGGYNEQFF.

The CDR3 coding sequence is TGTGCTAGTTCCGGGACTAGCGGGGGGGCAGACAATGAGCAGTTCTTC. This translates into CASSGTSGGADNEQFF. J is TRBJ2-1 and V is TRBV12-5; 16 bases fit TRBD2. CDR1 LGHNT and CDR2 FRNRAP come from the germline V gene. V lost 8 bases and J lost 5; bases outside the gene matches: 6. The CDR3 is 16 amino acids.

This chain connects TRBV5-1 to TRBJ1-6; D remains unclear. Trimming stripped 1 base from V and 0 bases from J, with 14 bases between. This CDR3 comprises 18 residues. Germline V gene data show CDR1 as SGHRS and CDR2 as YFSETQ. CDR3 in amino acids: CASSLSHYSSSYNSPLHF. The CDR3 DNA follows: TGCGCCAGCAGCTTGAGCCACTACTCCAGCTCCTATAATTCACCCCTCCACTTT. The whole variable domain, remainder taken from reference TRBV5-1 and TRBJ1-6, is KAGVTQTPRYLIKTRGQQVTLSCSPISGHRSVSWYQQTPGQGLQFLFEYFSETQRNKGNFPGRFSGRQFSNSRSEMNVSTLELGDSALYLCASSLSHYSSSYNSPLHFGNGTRLTVT.

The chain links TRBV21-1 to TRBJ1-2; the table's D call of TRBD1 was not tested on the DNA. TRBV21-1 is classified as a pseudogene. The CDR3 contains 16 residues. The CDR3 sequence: CASSPREARQGDGYTF. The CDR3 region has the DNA TGTGCCAGCAGCCCCCGTGAAGCTAGGCAAGGGGATGGCTACACCTTC.

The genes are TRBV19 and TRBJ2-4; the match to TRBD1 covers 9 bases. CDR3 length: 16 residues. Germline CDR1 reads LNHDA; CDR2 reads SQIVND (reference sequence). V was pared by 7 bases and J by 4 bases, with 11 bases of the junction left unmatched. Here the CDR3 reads CASTPDRGVLKNIQYF. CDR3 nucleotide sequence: TGTGCCAGTACCCCCGACAGGGGGGTATTAAAAAACATTCAGTACTTC.

The CDR3 DNA reads TGTGCCTGGCTCGTAGGGGATGGCGACACCATATATTTT. Residues: CAWLVGDGDTIYF. V gene TRBV30 combines with J gene TRBJ1-3; TRBD1 is a possible D gene (5 bases). The V end lost 5 bases, the J end lost 8 bases, and 16 bases lay between the germline ends. The CDR3 is 13 amino acids. Germline CDR1 GTSNPN, CDR2 SVGIG (reference sequence).

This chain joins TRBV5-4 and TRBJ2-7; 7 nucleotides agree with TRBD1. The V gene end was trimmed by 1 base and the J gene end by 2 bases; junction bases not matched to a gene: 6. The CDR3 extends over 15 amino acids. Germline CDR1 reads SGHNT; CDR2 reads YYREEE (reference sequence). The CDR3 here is CASSLTGQMAYEQYF. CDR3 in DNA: TGTGCCAGCAGCTTGACGGGACAGATGGCCTACGAGCAGTACTTC.

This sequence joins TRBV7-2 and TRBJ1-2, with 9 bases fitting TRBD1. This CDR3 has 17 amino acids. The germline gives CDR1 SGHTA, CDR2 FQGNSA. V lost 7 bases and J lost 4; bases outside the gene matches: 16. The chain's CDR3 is CASITPGQGRTSYGYTF. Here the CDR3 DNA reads TGTGCCAGCATCACTCCGGGACAGGGTCGGACGAGCTATGGCTACACCTTC.

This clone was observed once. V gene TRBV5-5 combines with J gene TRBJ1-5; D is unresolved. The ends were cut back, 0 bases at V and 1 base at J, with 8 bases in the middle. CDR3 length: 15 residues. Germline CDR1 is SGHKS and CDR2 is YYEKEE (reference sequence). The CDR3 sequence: CASSLGWLSNQPQHF. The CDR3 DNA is TGTGCCAGCAGCTTGGGGTGGCTCAGCAATCAGCCCCAGCATTTT.

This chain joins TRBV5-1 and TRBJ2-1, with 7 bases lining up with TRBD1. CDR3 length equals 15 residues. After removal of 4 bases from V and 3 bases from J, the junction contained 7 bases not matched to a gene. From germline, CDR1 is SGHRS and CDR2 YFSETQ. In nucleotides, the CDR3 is TGCGCCAGCAGCACCACCCGGGACAGCTACAATGAGCAGTTCTTC. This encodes CASSTTRDSYNEQFF.

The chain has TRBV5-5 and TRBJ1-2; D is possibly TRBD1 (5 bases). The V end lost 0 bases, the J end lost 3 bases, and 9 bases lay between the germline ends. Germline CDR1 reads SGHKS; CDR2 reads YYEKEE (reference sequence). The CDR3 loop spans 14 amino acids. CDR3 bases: TGTGCCAGCAGCTTGGAGGGGAAGGACTATGGCTACACCTTC. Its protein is CASSLEGKDYGYTF.

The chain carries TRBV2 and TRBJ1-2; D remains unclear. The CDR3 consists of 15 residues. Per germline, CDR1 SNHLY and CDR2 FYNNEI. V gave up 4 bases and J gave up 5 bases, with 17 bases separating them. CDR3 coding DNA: TGTGCCAGCAGTGTCTTACCAGCGCCAATTTATGGCTACACCTTC. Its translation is CASSVLPAPIYGYTF.

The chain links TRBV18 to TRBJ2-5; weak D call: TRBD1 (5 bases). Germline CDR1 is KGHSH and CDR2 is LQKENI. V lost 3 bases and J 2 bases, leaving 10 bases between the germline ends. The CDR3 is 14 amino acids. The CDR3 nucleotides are TGTGCCAGCTCACCTCGGGCAGGGCAAGAGACCCAGTACTTC. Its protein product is CASSPRAGQETQYF.

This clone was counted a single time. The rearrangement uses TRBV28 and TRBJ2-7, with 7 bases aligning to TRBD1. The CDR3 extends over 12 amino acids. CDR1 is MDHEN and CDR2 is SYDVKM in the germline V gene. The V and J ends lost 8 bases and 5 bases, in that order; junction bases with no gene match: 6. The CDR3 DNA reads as TGTGCCAGCCTGACAGGGCTGGACGAGCAGTACTTC. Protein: CASLTGLDEQYF.

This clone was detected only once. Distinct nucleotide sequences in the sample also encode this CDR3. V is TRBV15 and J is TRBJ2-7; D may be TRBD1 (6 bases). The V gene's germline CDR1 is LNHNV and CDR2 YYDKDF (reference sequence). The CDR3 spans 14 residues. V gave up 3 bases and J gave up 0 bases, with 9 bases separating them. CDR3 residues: CATSSDRSSYEQYF. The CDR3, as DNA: TGTGCCACCAGCAGTGACAGGAGCTCCTACGAGCAGTACTTC.

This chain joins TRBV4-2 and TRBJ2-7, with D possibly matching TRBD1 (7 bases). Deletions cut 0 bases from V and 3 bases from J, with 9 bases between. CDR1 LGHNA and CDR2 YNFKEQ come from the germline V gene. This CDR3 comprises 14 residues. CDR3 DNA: TGTGCCAGCAGCCAAGACAGGGGGGTCTACGAGCAGTACTTC. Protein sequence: CASSQDRGVYEQYF.

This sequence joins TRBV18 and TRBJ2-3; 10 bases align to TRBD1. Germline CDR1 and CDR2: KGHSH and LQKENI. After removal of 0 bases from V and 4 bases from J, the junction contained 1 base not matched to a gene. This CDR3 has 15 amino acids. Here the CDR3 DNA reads TGTGCCAGCTCACCACCGGGACAGGGGTCAGATACGCAGTATTTT. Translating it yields CASSPPGQGSDTQYF.

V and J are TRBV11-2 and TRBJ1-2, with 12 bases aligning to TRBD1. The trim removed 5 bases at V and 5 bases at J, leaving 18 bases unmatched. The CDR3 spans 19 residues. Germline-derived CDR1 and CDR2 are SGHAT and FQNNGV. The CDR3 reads CASSPLGRDRGPKGYGYTF. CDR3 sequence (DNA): TGTGCCAGCAGCCCACTGGGGCGGGACAGGGGGCCTAAAGGTTATGGCTACACCTTC.

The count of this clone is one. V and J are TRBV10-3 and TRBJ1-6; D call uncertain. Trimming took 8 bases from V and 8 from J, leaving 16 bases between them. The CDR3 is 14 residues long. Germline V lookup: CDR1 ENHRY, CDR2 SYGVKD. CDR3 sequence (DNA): TGTGCCATCCGCGAAGATCCGAGGGATTCACCCCTCCACTTT. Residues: CAIREDPRDSPLHF.